These 25 T cell receptor beta chains were sequenced from one sample in a study of low-dose radiotherapy and immunotherapy resistance in tumors (dated by TCRdb to between 2021 and 2022). To make first-strand cDNA, Superscript III was used along with a set of TRAV- and TRBV-specific primers so that both the TCRalpha and TCRbeta chains were covered. An approximately 20-cycle PCR with Phusion amplified the TCRs, pairing a constant-region primer with the adapter that was attached to the V primers. Using fastp trimming at Q25 and MiXCR clonotype assembly, TCRdb reanalyzed the public sequencing data and kept in-frame beta chains. Rows are unified per CDR3 protein, each entry keeping the most common DNA and genes. Across this sample there are around 10,000 distinct CDR3 sequences, with 50% to 70% seen only once. The ten largest clonotypes hold about 10% of the sample. These receptors came from a human donor with advanced metastatic prostate, ovarian, gallbladder or colorectal cancer (not recorded which). This table probably holds off-target reads from a library built for another chain.

The chain recombines TRBV7-9 with TRBJ1-2; TRBD1 agrees at 9 bases. With 0 bases clipped from V and 4 bases from J, the junction kept 3 bases outside the gene matches. Germline lookup yields CDR1 SEHNR and CDR2 FQNEAQ (reference sequence). The CDR3 has 15 residues. CDR3 loop: CASSLAGTGIYGYTF. The CDR3 DNA follows: TGTGCCAGCAGCTTAGCGGGGACAGGGATCTATGGCTACACCTTC. The full variable domain, with the rest looked up from reference TRBV7-9 and TRBJ1-2, is DTGVSQNPRHKITKRGQNVTFRCDPISEHNRLYWYRQTLGQGPEFLTYFQNEAQLEKSRLLSDRFSAERPKGSFSTLEIQRTEQGDSAMYLCASSLAGTGIYGYTFGSGTRLTVV.

The chain carries TRBV7-2 and TRBJ1-4; 11 bases are shared with TRBD1. The junction had 6 bases not matched to a gene; V was cut back by 4 bases and J by 8 bases. This CDR3 is 15 amino acids long. Germline CDR1 reads SGHTA; CDR2 reads FQGNSA. For the CDR3, the DNA is TGTGCCAGCAGCTCCGCCGGGACAGGGGGAGAAAAACTGTTTTTT. Protein: CASSSAGTGGEKLFF. Supplemented by reference TRBV7-2 and TRBJ1-4, the full variable domain reads GAGVSQSPSNKVTEKGKDVELRCDPISGHTALYWYRQSLGQGLEFLIYFQGNSAPDKSGLPSDRFSAERTGGSVSTLTIQRTQQEDSAVYLCASSSAGTGGEKLFFGSGTQLSVL.

This sequence joins TRBV3-1 and TRBJ2-1, with 12 bases matching TRBD2. Germline values: CDR1 LGHDT, CDR2 YNNKEL (reference sequence). Trimming took 2 bases from V and 8 from J; bases not matched to a gene: 7. The CDR3 consists of 16 residues. The CDR3 DNA is TGTGCCAGCAGCCAACCGGGACTAGCGGGTTCGGATGAGCAGTTCTTC. Amino acid sequence: CASSQPGLAGSDEQFF.

The J gene is TRBJ2-6, the V gene TRBV6-2 or TRBV6-3; 12 bases fit TRBD1. The length of the CDR3 is 18 residues. Losses at the gene ends were 6 bases for V and 2 bases for J; bases not matched to a gene: 8. The germline V gene has CDR1 MNHEY and CDR2 SVGEGT. CDR3 protein: CASRRWGQGAAGANVLTF. The CDR3 DNA reads TGTGCCAGCAGACGGTGGGGACAGGGGGCCGCTGGGGCCAACGTCCTGACTTTC.

A word on this clonotype: No conserved phenylalanine or tryptophan is present at the end of the CDR3, so a read error is the likely explanation. The rearrangement links TRBV19 to TRBJ2-5; 12 nucleotides match TRBD2. V shed 3 bases and J 4 bases; nucleotides not matched to a gene: 6. The CDR3 is made up of 16 amino acids. Germline V gene lookup returns CDR1 LNHDA and CDR2 SQIVND (reference sequence). CDR3 bases: TGTGCCAGTAGTATCAGGACTAGCGGGACTCTAGAGACCCAGTACTTA. This translates into CASSIRTSGTLETQYL.

The V and J genes are TRBV29-1 and TRBJ1-2; tentatively, D is TRBD1 (6 bases). The CDR3 loop spans 12 amino acids. Trimming left V 5 bases short and J 2 bases short, with 9 bases between. Germline V gene data show CDR1 as SQVTM and CDR2 as ANQGSEA. The DNA for the CDR3 is TGCAGCGTTTTCGGGGGCAACTATGGCTACACCTTC. This translates into CSVFGGNYGYTF.

V is TRBV6-2 or TRBV6-3 and J is TRBJ1-2; 9 bases are shared with TRBD1. The germline CDR1 and CDR2 sequences are MNHEY and SVGEGT. The CDR3 extends over 16 amino acids. V shed 8 bases and J 4 bases; nucleotides not matched to a gene: 14. CDR3 nucleotide sequence: TGTGCCAGCGGCCGTTTAACCGGGACAGGGTCCTATGGCTACACCTTC. It codes for CASGRLTGTGSYGYTF.

This clonotype came up a few times. V is TRBV28 and J is TRBJ1-3, with D unresolved. Germline lookup yields CDR1 MDHEN and CDR2 SYDVKM. CDR3 length: 13 amino acids. The CDR3 spells CGYRDDSGNTIYF. The CDR3 DNA sequence: TGTGGGTACAGAGATGACTCTGGAAACACCATATATTTT. Looking up the rest from reference TRBV28 and TRBJ1-3 gives the full variable domain: DVKVTQSSRYLVKRTGEKVFLECVQDMDHENMFWYRQDPGLGLRLIYFSYDVKMKEKGDIPEGYSVSREKKERFSLILESASTNQTSMYLCGYRDDSGNTIYFGEGSWLTVV.

V gene TRBV7-3 combines with J gene TRBJ2-1, with a tentative D call TRBD2 (6 bases). The germline gives CDR1 SGHTA, CDR2 FQGTGA. Trimming removed 5 bases from V and 4 bases from J, with 18 bases in between. The CDR3 length is 16 residues. CDR3 in DNA: TGTGCCAGCAGCAACTCACTAGCCTCCCCTTACAATGAGCAGTTCTTC. This sequence encodes CASSNSLASPYNEQFF.

The rearrangement uses TRBV28 and TRBJ2-1, with 8 bases fitting TRBD1. Unmatched junction bases numbered 4, after V lost 4 bases and J lost 5 bases. The germline CDR1 and CDR2 sequences are MDHEN and SYDVKM. The CDR3 is 14 residues long. CDR3 DNA sequence: TGTGCCAGCAGTTCAACGGACAGGGACAATGAGCAGTTCTTC. Protein sequence: CASSSTDRDNEQFF.

The rearrangement joins TRBV5-5 to TRBJ2-4; D might be TRBD1 (5 bases). The V end was cut by 1 base, the J end by 2 bases, with 16 bases between. The CDR3 extends over 17 amino acids. The germline V gene encodes CDR1 SGHKS and CDR2 YYEKEE (reference sequence). The CDR3 DNA reads as TGTGCCAGCAGCTTGAATCTCGGACATTCGACCAAAAACATTCAGTACTTC. Amino acid sequence: CASSLNLGHSTKNIQYF.

The chain joins TRBV9 to TRBJ2-3, with 11 bases lining up with TRBD2. The length of the CDR3 is 16 residues. V was clipped by 0 bases and J by 2 bases; unmatched bases: 2. From germline, CDR1 is SGDLS and CDR2 YYNGEE. As DNA, the CDR3 is TGTGCCAGCAGCGTAGGGGGACTAGCGGTCACAGATACGCAGTATTTT. Amino acid sequence: CASSVGGLAVTDTQYF.

The chain uses TRBV4-1 and TRBJ2-5, with D perhaps TRBD1 (5 bases). Trimming took off 5 bases at V and 1 base at J, with 11 bases between the two ends. Germline loops: CDR1 MGHRA, CDR2 YSYEKL. The CDR3 contains 14 residues. The CDR3 sequence: CASSDGHLQETQYF. The CDR3, as DNA: TGCGCCAGCAGCGACGGACATCTCCAAGAGACCCAGTACTTC.

The V and J genes are TRBV10-3 and TRBJ1-5; D call uncertain. The CDR3 totals 14 residues. Trimming shortened V by 3 bases and J by 2 bases, and 8 bases separated the two germline ends. Germline loops: CDR1 ENHRY, CDR2 SYGVKD. In DNA, the CDR3 is TGTGCCATCAGTGATTTAGTAGGCAATCAGCCCCAGCATTTT. This translates into CAISDLVGNQPQHF.

The CDR3 loop reads CASSPSPQNNEQFF. The CDR3 bases are TGCGCCAGCAGCCCGAGCCCTCAAAACAATGAGCAGTTCTTC. V usage is TRBV5-1 and J usage is TRBJ2-1; D gene unclear. V lost 4 bases and J lost 5, with 13 bases in between. From germline, CDR1 is SGHRS and CDR2 YFSETQ. The CDR3 is 14 amino acids. Combining the CDR3 with reference TRBV5-1 and TRBJ2-1 gives the whole variable domain KAGVTQTPRYLIKTRGQQVTLSCSPISGHRSVSWYQQTPGQGLQFLFEYFSETQRNKGNFPGRFSGRQFSNSRSEMNVSTLELGDSALYLCASSPSPQNNEQFFGPGTRLTVL.

This chain joins TRBV11-3 and TRBJ1-1; no firm D call. Germline V gene sequence: CDR1 SGHNT, CDR2 YENEEA. The V end was cut by 5 bases, the J end by 5 bases, with 12 bases between. The CDR3 is 13 amino acids. The CDR3 coding sequence is TGTGCCAGCAGCCTAAAAGTTGGTACTGAAGCTTTCTTT. It yields the protein CASSLKVGTEAFF.

The chain recombines TRBV12-3 or TRBV12-4 with TRBJ2-1; tentatively, D is TRBD2 (5 bases). V shed 5 bases and J shed 0 bases, with 11 bases lying between them. The CDR3 is 15 amino acids. CDR3 in DNA: TGTGCCAGCAGTGTAAGCGGCAGCTCCTACAATGAGCAGTTCTTC. It translates to CASSVSGSSYNEQFF.

The CDR3 bases are TGCAGTGCTGAAAGGGAATCGGGACTTGAAGCTTTCTTT. Amino acid sequence: CSAERESGLEAFF. V usage is TRBV20-1 and J usage is TRBJ1-1; possibly TRBD1 for D (5 bases). The CDR3 loop spans 13 amino acids. Germline V gene lookup returns CDR1 DFQATT and CDR2 SNEGSKA (reference sequence). The V end was cut by 5 bases, the J end by 7 bases, with 17 bases between.

This clonotype has only a few counts. This chain joins TRBV6-2 or TRBV6-3 and TRBJ2-7; 9 nucleotides align to TRBD2. This CDR3 contains 20 residues. Germline V gene data show CDR1 as MNHEY and CDR2 as SVGEGT. V lost 0 bases and J lost 0; bases outside the gene matches: 15. The CDR3 sequence is CASSYSKAQLAGGSSYEQYF. The CDR3 nucleotides are TGTGCCAGCAGTTACTCGAAAGCTCAACTAGCGGGTGGAAGCTCCTACGAGCAGTACTTC.

In this sample, this clonotype turned up a few times. The chain employs TRBV5-1 and TRBJ1-1; weak D call: TRBD1 (5 bases). Trimming took off 5 bases at V and 1 base at J, with 9 bases between the two ends. CDR3 length equals 13 residues. Germline assignment: CDR1 SGHRS and CDR2 YFSETQ. CDR3 region: CASSAGGNTEAFF. DNA for the CDR3: TGCGCCAGCAGTGCCGGGGGGAACACTGAAGCTTTCTTT.

Only one count was recorded for this clonotype. The genes are TRBV9 and TRBJ2-1; D is perhaps TRBD2 (6 bases). CDR1 is SGDLS, CDR2 YYNGEE, per germline. Trimming removed 0 bases from V and 6 bases from J, with 19 bases in between. This CDR3 spans 17 amino acids. CDR3 sequence: CASSVGSSGASRNEQFF. CDR3 nucleotides: TGTGCCAGCAGCGTAGGGAGTAGCGGAGCGAGCCGCAATGAGCAGTTCTTC.

This clonotype was counted between two and nine times. This chain links TRBV28 with TRBJ2-7, with TRBD2 matching over 10 bases. The CDR3 runs to 16 residues. Germline values: CDR1 MDHEN, CDR2 SYDVKM. Trimming took 6 bases from V and 5 from J; bases not matched to a gene: 13. The CDR3 is CASREGRLAGAHEQYF. CDR3 coding DNA: TGTGCCAGCAGAGAGGGGAGGCTAGCGGGAGCCCACGAGCAGTACTTC.

The chain joins TRBV20-1 to TRBJ1-6; TRBD1 agrees at 7 bases. The germline V gene has CDR1 DFQATT and CDR2 SNEGSKA (reference sequence). The junction had 9 bases not matched to a gene; V was cut back by 4 bases and J by 6 bases. CDR3 length equals 15 residues. CDR3 in amino acids: CSAKPRTGLNSPLHF. DNA for the CDR3: TGCAGTGCTAAGCCCAGGACAGGTCTTAATTCACCCCTCCACTTT.

V usage is TRBV30 and J usage is TRBJ1-1, with D uncertain. CDR1 is GTSNPN and CDR2 is SVGIG in the germline V gene (reference sequence). This CDR3 has 11 residues. V was cut by 3 bases and J by 4 bases, with 6 bases left in between. The CDR3 coding sequence is TGTGCCTGGAGCGCTTCCACTGAAGCTTTCTTT. It yields the protein CAWSASTEAFF.

The chain links TRBV18 to TRBJ1-5; 7 bases align to TRBD1. Germline V gene sequence: CDR1 KGHSH, CDR2 LQKENI. The J segment lost 4 bases and the V segment lost 2 bases, leaving 14 bases of the junction unmatched. The CDR3 covers 18 residues. The CDR3 is CASSPSVRGIKGNQPQHF. DNA for the CDR3: TGTGCCAGCTCACCATCGGTCAGGGGGATTAAGGGAAATCAGCCCCAGCATTTT. The full variable domain, completed using reference TRBV18 and TRBJ1-5, is NAGVMQNPRHLVRRRGQEARLRCSPMKGHSHVYWYRQLPEEGLKFMVYLQKENIIDESGMPKERFSAEFPKEGPSILRIQQVVRGDSAAYFCASSPSVRGIKGNQPQHFGDGTRLSIL.